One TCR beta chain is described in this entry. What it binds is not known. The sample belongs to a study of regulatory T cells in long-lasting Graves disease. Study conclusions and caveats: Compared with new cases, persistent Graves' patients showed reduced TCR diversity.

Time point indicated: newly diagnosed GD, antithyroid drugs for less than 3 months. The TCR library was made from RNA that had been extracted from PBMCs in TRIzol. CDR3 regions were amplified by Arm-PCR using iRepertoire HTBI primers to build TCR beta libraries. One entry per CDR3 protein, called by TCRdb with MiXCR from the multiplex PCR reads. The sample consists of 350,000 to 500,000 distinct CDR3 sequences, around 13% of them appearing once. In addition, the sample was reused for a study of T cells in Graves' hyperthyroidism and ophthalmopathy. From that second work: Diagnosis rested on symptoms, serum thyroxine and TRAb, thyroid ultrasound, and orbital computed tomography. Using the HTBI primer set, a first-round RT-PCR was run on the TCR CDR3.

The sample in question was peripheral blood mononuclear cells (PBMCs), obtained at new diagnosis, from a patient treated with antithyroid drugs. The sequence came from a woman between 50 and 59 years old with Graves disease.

CDR3 residues: CASSRQEGNTIYF. The DNA for the CDR3 is TGTGCCAGCAGCCGACAGGAGGGAAACACCATATATTTT. The V gene is TRBV16, the J gene TRBJ1-3, with D perhaps TRBD1 (6 bases). The CDR3 length is 13 residues. Looked up from germline, CDR1 is KGHSY and CDR2 is FQNENV. V was trimmed by 4 bases and J by 4 bases, leaving 8 bases between them. The entire variable domain, with the rest obtained from reference TRBV16 and TRBJ1-3, is as follows: GEEVAQTPKHLVRGEGQKAKLYCAPIKGHSYVFWYQQVLKNEFKFLISFQNENVFDETGMPKERFSAKCLPNSPCSLEIQATKLEDSAVYFCASSRQEGNTIYFGEGSWLTVV.